One sample yielded the 6 T cell receptor beta chains listed below, sequenced in a study of identical twins' blood T cells. TCRdb reprocessed the 5' RACE reads with MiXCR, giving one entry per CDR3 protein. The sample contains roughly 380,000 distinct CDR3 sequences, roughly 31% of which appear only once. Sequenced sample: PBMCs. Receptors originate from a woman aged 18-49 years in good health.

The chain employs TRBV3-1 and TRBJ1-1; D is ambiguous. V lost 2 bases and J 8 bases, leaving 24 bases between the germline ends. Germline CDR1 and CDR2: LGHDT and YNNKEL (reference sequence). The CDR3 runs 17 residues. The CDR3 region has the DNA TGTGCCAGCAGCCAAACTGGGATGGGCAGAGAGGCCTCCGAAGCTTTCTTT. The encoded protein is CASSQTGMGREASEAFF.

The gene calls are TRBV2 and TRBJ1-2; 8 positions match TRBD1. The CDR3 has 14 amino acids. Germline values: CDR1 SNHLY, CDR2 FYNNEI. The trim removed 1 base at V and 4 bases at J, leaving 2 bases unmatched. The CDR3 bases are TGTGCCAGCAGTGAAGGACAGGGGTTCTATGGCTACACCTTC. Translating gives CASSEGQGFYGYTF.

This clonotype was observed many times. CDR3: CASSPGQGSRETQYF. For the CDR3, the DNA is TGTGCCAGCTCACCAGGACAGGGTAGTAGAGAGACCCAGTACTTC. The chain joins TRBV18 to TRBJ2-5, with 8 nucleotides matching TRBD1. V was pared by 2 bases and J by 4 bases, with 6 bases of the junction left unmatched. CDR1 is KGHSH and CDR2 is LQKENI in the germline V gene. This CDR3 is built from 15 residues.

The CDR3 DNA reads as TGTGCCAGCAGCTTATTAGGACTGTTGGGGGCGCTTGGCTACACCTTC. This codes for CASSLLGLLGALGYTF. This rearrangement joins TRBV7-9 to TRBJ1-2, with D maybe TRBD1 (6 bases). CDR1 SEHNR and CDR2 FQNEAQ come from the germline V gene (reference sequence). The CDR3 is made up of 16 amino acids. With 2 bases removed from V and 7 bases from J, the gap between germline ends came to 20 bases.

This chain uses TRBV15 with TRBJ1-5, with D possibly TRBD1 on 5 matching bases. The CDR3 length is 16 residues. The V end lost 0 bases, the J end lost 4 bases, and 13 bases lay between the germline ends. Germline assignment: CDR1 LNHNV and CDR2 YYDKDF (reference sequence). The CDR3 DNA is TGTGCCACCAGCAGAGATGGGGGGGTGGGGAATCAGCCCCAGCATTTT. It is translated as CATSRDGGVGNQPQHF. Using reference TRBV15 and TRBJ1-5 for the parts outside the CDR3, the full variable domain is DAMVIQNPRYQVTQFGKPVTLSCSQTLNHNVMYWYQQKSSQAPKLLFHYYDKDFNNEADTPDNFQSRRPNTSFCFLDIRSPGLGDTAMYLCATSRDGGVGNQPQHFGDGTRLSIL.

This clonotype was detected only a few times. This chain connects TRBV6-2 or TRBV6-3 to TRBJ1-1, with TRBD1 matching over 11 bases. There are 15 residues in the CDR3. V was clipped by 2 bases and J by 3 bases; unmatched bases: 2. Germline V lookup: CDR1 MNHEY, CDR2 SVGEGT. This chain's CDR3 is CASSYPGQGDTEAFF. DNA of the CDR3: TGTGCCAGCAGTTACCCGGGACAGGGGGACACTGAAGCTTTCTTT.